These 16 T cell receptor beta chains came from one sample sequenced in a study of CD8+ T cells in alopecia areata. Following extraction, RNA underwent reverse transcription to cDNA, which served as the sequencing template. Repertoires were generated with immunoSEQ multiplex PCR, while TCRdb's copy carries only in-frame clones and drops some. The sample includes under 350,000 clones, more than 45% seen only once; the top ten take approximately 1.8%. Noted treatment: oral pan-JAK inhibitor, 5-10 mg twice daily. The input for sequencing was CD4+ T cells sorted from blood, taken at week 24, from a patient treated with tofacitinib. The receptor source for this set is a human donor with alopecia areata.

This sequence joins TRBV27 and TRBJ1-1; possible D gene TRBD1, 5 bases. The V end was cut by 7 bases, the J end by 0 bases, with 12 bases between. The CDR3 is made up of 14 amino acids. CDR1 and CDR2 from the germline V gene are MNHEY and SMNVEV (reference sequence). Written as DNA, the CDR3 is TGTGCCAGCATTAGAACAGGTTTGAACACTGAAGCTTTCTTT. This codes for CASIRTGLNTEAFF.

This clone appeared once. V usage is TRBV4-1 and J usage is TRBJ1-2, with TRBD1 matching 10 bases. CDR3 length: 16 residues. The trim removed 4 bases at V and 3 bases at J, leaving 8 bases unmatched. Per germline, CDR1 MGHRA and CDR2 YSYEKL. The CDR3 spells CASSPGQGSDYYGYTF. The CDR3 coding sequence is TGCGCCAGCAGCCCGGGACAGGGGTCCGATTACTATGGCTACACCTTC.

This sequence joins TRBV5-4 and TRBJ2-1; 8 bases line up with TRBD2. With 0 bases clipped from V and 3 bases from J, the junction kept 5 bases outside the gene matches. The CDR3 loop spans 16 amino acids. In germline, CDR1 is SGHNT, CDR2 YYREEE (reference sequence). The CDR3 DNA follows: TGTGCCAGCAGCTTGGCCAGCGGGGGAAACTACAATGAGCAGTTCTTC. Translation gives CASSLASGGNYNEQFF.

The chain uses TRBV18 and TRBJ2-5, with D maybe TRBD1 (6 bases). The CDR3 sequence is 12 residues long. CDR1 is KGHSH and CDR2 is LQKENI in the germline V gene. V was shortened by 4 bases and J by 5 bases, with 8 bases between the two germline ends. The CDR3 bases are TGTGCCAGCTCACACAGGGAGGAGACCCAGTACTTC. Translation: CASSHREETQYF.

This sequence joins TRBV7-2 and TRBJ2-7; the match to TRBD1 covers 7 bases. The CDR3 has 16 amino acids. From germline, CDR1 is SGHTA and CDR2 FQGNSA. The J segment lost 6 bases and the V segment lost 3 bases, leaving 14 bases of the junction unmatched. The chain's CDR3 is CASSFRQGTKGLEQYF. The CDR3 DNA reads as TGTGCCAGCAGCTTCCGACAGGGAACAAAGGGGCTCGAGCAGTACTTC.

CDR3 DNA sequence: TGTGCCAGCAGCGCGACTAGCGGGGGCCCCTACGAGCAGTACTTC. Protein sequence: CASSATSGGPYEQYF. This sequence joins TRBV9 and TRBJ2-7; 12 nucleotides align to TRBD2. From germline, CDR1 is SGDLS and CDR2 YYNGEE. The CDR3 loop spans 15 amino acids. J lost 2 bases, V lost 3 bases, and 3 bases had no gene match.

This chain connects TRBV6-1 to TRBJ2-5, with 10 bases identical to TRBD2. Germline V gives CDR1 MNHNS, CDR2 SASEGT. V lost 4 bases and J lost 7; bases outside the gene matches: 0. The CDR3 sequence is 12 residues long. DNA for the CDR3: TGTGCCAGCAGTGGGACTAGCGGGACCCAGTACTTC. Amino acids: CASSGTSGTQYF.

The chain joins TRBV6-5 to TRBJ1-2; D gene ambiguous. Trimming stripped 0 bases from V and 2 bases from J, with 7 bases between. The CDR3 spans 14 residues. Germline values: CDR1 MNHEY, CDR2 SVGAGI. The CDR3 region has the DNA TGTGCCAGCAGTTACTCGAAGGGAAACTATGGCTACACCTTC. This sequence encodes CASSYSKGNYGYTF.

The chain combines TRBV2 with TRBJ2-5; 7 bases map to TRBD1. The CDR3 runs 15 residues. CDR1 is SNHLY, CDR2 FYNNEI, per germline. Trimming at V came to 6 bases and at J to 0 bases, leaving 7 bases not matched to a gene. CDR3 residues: CASRAGTAHQETQYF. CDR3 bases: TGTGCCAGCAGGGCTGGGACAGCTCACCAAGAGACCCAGTACTTC.

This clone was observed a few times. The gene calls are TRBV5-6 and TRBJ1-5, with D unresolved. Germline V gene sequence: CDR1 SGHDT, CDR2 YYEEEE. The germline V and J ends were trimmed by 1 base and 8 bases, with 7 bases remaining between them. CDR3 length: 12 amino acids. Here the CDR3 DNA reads TGTGCCAGCAGCTTGTATAGTGAGCCCCAGCATTTT. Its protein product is CASSLYSEPQHF.

CDR3 region: CASSQEGQEDEKLFF. The CDR3, as DNA: TGCGCCAGCAGCCAAGAGGGACAGGAGGATGAAAAACTGTTTTTT. The chain links TRBV4-3 to TRBJ1-4; 8 nucleotides line up with TRBD1. Germline assignment: CDR1 LGHNA and CDR2 YSLEER. There are 15 residues in the CDR3. V was pared by 0 bases and J by 6 bases, with 3 bases of the junction left unmatched.

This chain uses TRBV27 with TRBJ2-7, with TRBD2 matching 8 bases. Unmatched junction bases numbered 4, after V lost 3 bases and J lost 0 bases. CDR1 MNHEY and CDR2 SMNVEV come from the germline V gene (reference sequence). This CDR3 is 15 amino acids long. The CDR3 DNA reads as TGTGCCAGCAGTTTTCAGCGGGGGAGCTCCTACGAGCAGTACTTC. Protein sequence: CASSFQRGSSYEQYF.

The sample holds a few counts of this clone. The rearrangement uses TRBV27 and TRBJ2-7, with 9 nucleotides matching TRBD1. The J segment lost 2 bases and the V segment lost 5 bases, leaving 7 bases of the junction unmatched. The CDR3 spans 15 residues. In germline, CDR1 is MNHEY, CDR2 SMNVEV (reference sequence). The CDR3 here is CASSRTGDGAYEQYF. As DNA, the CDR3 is TGTGCCAGCAGTCGGACAGGGGATGGGGCCTACGAGCAGTACTTC.

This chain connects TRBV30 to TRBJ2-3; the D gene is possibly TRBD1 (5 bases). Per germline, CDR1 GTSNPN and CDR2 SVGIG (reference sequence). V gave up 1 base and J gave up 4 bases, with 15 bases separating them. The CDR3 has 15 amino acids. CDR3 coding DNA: TGTGCCTGGAGTGCATCCCCAGGGCTCGCAGATACGCAGTATTTT. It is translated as CAWSASPGLADTQYF.

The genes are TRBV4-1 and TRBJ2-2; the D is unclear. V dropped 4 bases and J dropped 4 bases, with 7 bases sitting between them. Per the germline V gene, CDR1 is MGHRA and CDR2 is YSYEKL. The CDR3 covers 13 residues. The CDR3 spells CASSPGFTGELFF. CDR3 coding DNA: TGCGCCAGCAGCCCTGGATTCACCGGGGAGCTGTTTTTT.

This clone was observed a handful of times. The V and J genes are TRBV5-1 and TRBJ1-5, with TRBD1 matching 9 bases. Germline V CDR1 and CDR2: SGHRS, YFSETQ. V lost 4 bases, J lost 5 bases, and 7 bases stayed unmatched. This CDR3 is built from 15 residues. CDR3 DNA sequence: TGCGCCAGCAGCCTTACAGGGGGCAGGGATCAGCCCCAGCATTTT. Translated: CASSLTGGRDQPQHF.